This T cell receptor beta chain was documented in a study of T cells in Graves' hyperthyroidism and ophthalmopathy. This clonotype was counted at least ten times. Between the trimmed V and J ends, which lost 2 bases and 2 bases, there was a span of 5 bases. The CDR3 covers 13 residues. CDR1 SGHTA and CDR2 FQGNSA come from the germline V gene. RNA transcripts yielded amplified TCR beta CDR3 regions. HTBI primers were used for first-round RT-PCR of the TCR CDR3. Using its own MiXCR run on the multiplex PCR reads, TCRdb lists one record per CDR3 protein. The table shows about 210,000 distinct CDR3 sequences, with around 17% occurring only once.

The chain is built from TRBV7-2 and TRBJ2-3; D remains unclear. Material for sequencing was blood. This clonotype was sampled from a man aged 40-49 years with Graves' hyperthyroidism. The CDR3 DNA is TGTGCCAGCAGCTTATGGGCCACAGATACGCAGTATTTT. Translated, it gives CASSLWATDTQYF.